The 3 T cell receptor beta chains given below trace back to one sample, sequenced in a study of cytomegalovirus exposure and HLA in healthy donors. Primers for the PCR totalled 60 Vbeta and 13 Jbeta. Libraries were prepared by immunoSEQ multiplex PCR; TCRdb keeps only in-frame clonotypes and omits some of them. This table has roughly 190,000 clones, 75% to 90% appearing once. Sequenced material: PBMCs. Receptors originate from a man in his thirties or forties in good health and CMV-seronegative.

The V and J genes are TRBV6-4 and TRBJ1-5; TRBD1 might be the D (5 bases). Germline V gene sequence: CDR1 MRHNA, CDR2 SNTAGT. The CDR3 length is 16 residues. The V end was cut by 6 bases, the J end by 6 bases, with 21 bases between. Here the CDR3 DNA reads TGTGCCAGCAGACCCACCGCAGGGCTCCTGGGTCAGCCCCAGCATTTT. Encoded protein: CASRPTAGLLGQPQHF.

The table lists this clone with a few counts. The chain couples TRBV15 to TRBJ1-3; 8 nucleotides align to TRBD1. Trimming at V came to 3 bases and at J to 4 bases, leaving 5 bases not matched to a gene. CDR1 and CDR2 (germline): LNHNV, YYDKDF (reference sequence). The CDR3 covers 15 residues. The DNA for the CDR3 is TGTGCCACCAGCAGCGACAGGGGACTGGGAAACACCATATATTTT. Its translation: CATSSDRGLGNTIYF.

In its sample, this clone was seen once. For the CDR3, the DNA is TGTGCCAGCAGCTTAGAACTGACTAACTATGGCTACACCTTC. This gives the protein CASSLELTNYGYTF. This chain links TRBV7-2 with TRBJ1-2; D is uncertain. The CDR3 is made up of 14 amino acids. Germline-derived CDR1 and CDR2 are SGHTA and FQGNSA. V lost 1 base, J lost 0 bases, and 6 bases lay in between.